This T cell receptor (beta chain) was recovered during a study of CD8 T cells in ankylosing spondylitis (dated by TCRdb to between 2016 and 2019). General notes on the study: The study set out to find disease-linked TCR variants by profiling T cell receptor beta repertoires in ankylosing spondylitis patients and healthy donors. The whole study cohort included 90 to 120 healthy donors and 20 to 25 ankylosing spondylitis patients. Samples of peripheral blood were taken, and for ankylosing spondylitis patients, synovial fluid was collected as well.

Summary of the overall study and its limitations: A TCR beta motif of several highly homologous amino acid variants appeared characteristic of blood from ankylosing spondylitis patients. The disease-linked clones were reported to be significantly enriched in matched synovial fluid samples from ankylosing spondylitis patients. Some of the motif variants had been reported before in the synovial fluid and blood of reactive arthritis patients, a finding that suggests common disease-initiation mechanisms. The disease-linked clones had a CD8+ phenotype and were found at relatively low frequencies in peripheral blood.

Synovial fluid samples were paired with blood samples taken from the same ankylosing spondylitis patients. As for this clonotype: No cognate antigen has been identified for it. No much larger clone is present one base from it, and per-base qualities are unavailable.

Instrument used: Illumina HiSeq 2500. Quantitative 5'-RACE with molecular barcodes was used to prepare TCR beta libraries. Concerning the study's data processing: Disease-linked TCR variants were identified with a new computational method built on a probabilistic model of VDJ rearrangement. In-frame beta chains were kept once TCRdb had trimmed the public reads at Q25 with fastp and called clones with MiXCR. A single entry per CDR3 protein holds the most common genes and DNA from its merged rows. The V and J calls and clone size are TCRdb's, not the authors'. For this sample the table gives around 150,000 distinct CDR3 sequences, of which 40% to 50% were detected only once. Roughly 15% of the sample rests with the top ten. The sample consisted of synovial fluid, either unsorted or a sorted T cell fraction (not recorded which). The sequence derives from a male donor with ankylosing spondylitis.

For the CDR3, the sequence is CSVVRGGGETQYF. The DNA reads as follows: TGCAGCGTTGTACGGGGGGGAGGAGAGACCCAGTACTTC. The chain is encoded by TRBV29-1 joined to TRBJ2-5, and TRBD2 aligns with 8 junction nucleotides. Trimming takes 4 bases off V and 4 bases off J; junction bases not matched to a gene: 5. From the germline V gene, CDR1 is SQVTM and CDR2 is ANQGSEA. The CDR3 contains 13 residues, cysteine and phenylalanine counted. CDR3 DNA only is kept here, 39 bases in frame from base 1. Extended through the reference TRBV29-1 and TRBJ2-5 proteins, this CDR3 yields the full variable domain: SAVISQKPSRDICQRGTSLTIQCQVDSQVTMMFWYRQQPGQSLTLIATANQGSEATYESGFVIDKFPISRPNLTFSTLTVSNMSPEDSSIYLCSVVRGGGETQYFGPGTRLLVL.